This TCR beta chain appears in the sequencing data of a study of blood T cell repertoires in COVID-19. CDR3 length: 12 amino acids. Germline V lookup: CDR1 SGHRS, CDR2 YFSETQ. V was clipped by 3 bases and J by 3 bases, with 7 bases between them. Libraries were prepared by immunoSEQ multiplex PCR; TCRdb keeps only in-frame clonotypes and omits some of them. Altogether more than 75,000 clones are present, roughly 90% being singletons, with the ten largest covering 0.95% to 1.5%. The genes are TRBV5-1 and TRBJ2-7, with D unresolved. The TCR comes from a man older than 75 with active or convalescent COVID-19. Specimen: peripheral blood. CDR3 bases: TGCGCCAGCAGCTGGCCAGACTACGAGCAGTACTTC. It encodes CASSWPDYEQYF. The whole variable domain, remainder taken from reference TRBV5-1 and TRBJ2-7, is KAGVTQTPRYLIKTRGQQVTLSCSPISGHRSVSWYQQTPGQGLQFLFEYFSETQRNKGNFPGRFSGRQFSNSRSEMNVSTLELGDSALYLCASSWPDYEQYFGPGTRLTVT.